This record covers a single TCR beta chain. Its antigen remains unidentified. Germline loops: CDR1 SEHNR, CDR2 FQNEAQ (reference sequence). V dropped 5 bases and J dropped 0 bases, with 8 bases sitting between them. The length of the CDR3 is 14 residues. These data are taken from a study of cytomegalovirus exposure and HLA in healthy donors. The study, taken as a whole, reports: Common viral pathogens seemed to be connected with several of the most significant clusters, according to a later analysis. Indistinguishability led to the exclusion of some V segments, TRBV6-2 and TRBV6-3 included. Per a later analysis, 15,000 to 20,000 TCR beta sequences showed association with HLA alleles at 0.05 false discovery rate.

The PCR contained 60 Vbeta and 13 Jbeta primers. The data were produced by immunoSEQ multiplex PCR, yet TCRdb's version contains in-frame clones alone and is incomplete. This listing includes approximately 70,000 clones. This receptor was obtained from a woman aged 25 to 39 in good health and CMV-seronegative. The rearrangement uses TRBV7-9 and TRBJ1-3, with D tentatively TRBD1 (6 bases). Sequences were obtained from PBMCs. CDR3 sequence: CASSPGHSGNTIYF. Here the CDR3 DNA reads TGTGCCAGCAGCCCGGGACACTCTGGAAACACCATATATTTT.